This T cell receptor beta chain was captured by sequencing in a study of molecular identifiers for immune sequencing clone quantification. Overall study context: RNA, taken in replicates from approximately 20,000 or 100,000 naive CD8 cells, was split five ways, with four sequenced.

TCRdb reanalysed the PCR reads using MiXCR and keeps one entry per CDR3 protein. The profile covers about 40,000 distinct CDR3 sequences, with about a fifth appearing a single time and around 7% taken by the ten largest. V trimming: 3 bases; J trimming: 8 bases; junction bases outside the gene matches: 4. This CDR3 is built from 13 residues. Germline values: CDR1 MDHEN, CDR2 SYDVKM. Turning to this clonotype: Being one base from a much bigger clone, this may be a read error.

The receptor comes from a human donor in good health. Some libraries in this study had Jurkat cell RNA spiked in. The sample taken for sequencing was naive CD8+ T cells from blood, with Jurkat cell RNA spiked in. Subset reported: FACS-sorted CD8+CD4-CCR7+CD45RA+ naive T cells. This sequence joins TRBV28 and TRBJ2-1; 7 nucleotides match TRBD2. The CDR3 loop is CASSLTSWHEQFF. The CDR3 bases are TGTGCCAGCAGTTTGACTAGCTGGCATGAGCAGTTCTTC.